A selection of T cell receptor beta chains follows, all from one sample in a study of blood T cell repertoires in COVID-19. Generated by immunoSEQ multiplex PCR, the TCRdb table keeps only in-frame clones and is missing some. The sample holds just under 50,000 clones, 90% seen once. The sample consisted of peripheral blood. These receptors originate from a human donor in a cohort sampled during active COVID-19. Each CDR3 is given with its conserved first and last residue. D genes are given only for firm matches. Clone size is not always given. Where it is, it says once, few, many or a class for expanded clones.

>TRBD1|TRBJ1-1|TRBV6-5|.
TGTGCCAGCAGCCAAAACAGGGGGTCCACTGAAGCTTTCTTT
CASSQNRGSTEAFF
>TRBD2|TRBJ2-1|TRBV24-1|.
TGTGCCACCAGTGATTTTGGCGGGAGGAGCTCCTACAATGAGCAGTTCTTC
CATSDFGGRSSYNEQFF
>.|TRBJ1-5|TRBV3-1/TRBV3-2|.
TGTGCCAGCAGCCAAGGCGGACTTGATCAGCCCCAGCATTTT
CASSQGGLDQPQHF
>.|TRBJ1-4|TRBV5-6|.
TGTGCCAGCAGCCTGCAGGGTCTCAATGAAAAACTGTTTTTT
CASSLQGLNEKLFF
>TRBD1|TRBJ2-3|TRBV5-8|.
TGTGCCAGCAGCTCCGGGACAGGGGGAGAAGATACGCAGTATTTT
CASSSGTGGEDTQYF
>TRBD1|TRBJ1-2|TRBV24-1|.
TGTGCCACCAGTGACCCTGACAGGGACCACGGCTACACCTTC
CATSDPDRDHGYTF
>.|TRBJ2-2|TRBV15|.
TGTGCCACCCGGCTAGCGAAGAACACCGGGGAGCTGTTTTTT
CATRLAKNTGELFF
>.|TRBJ1-5|TRBV7-9|.
TGTGCCAGCAGCCCCCTGGGGGGAGAGCCCCAGCATTTT
CASSPLGGEPQHF
>TRBD2|TRBJ2-1|TRBV10-1|.
TGCGCCAGCAGCCTCCCCAGAGTTGGGGGGAGGGAGGCCAATGAGCAGTTCTTC
CASSLPRVGGREANEQFF
>TRBD2|TRBJ2-5|TRBV5-1|.
TGCGCCAGCAGCTTGGCCCCTCCGACTAGCGGGAGTGGAGAGACCCAGTACTTC
CASSLAPPTSGSGETQYF
>TRBD1|TRBJ1-3|TRBV7-2|.
TGTGCCAGCAGCCGGGACAGCTACTCTGGAAACACCATATATTTT
CASSRDSYSGNTIYF
>.|TRBJ1-1|TRBV5-8|.
TGTGCCAGCAGCTTGTGGCCTAGACAGTCGGACACTGAAGCTTTCTTT
CASSLWPRQSDTEAFF
>.|TRBJ2-3|TRBV5-1|.
TGCGCCAGCAGCTTGGCCGCTGGCGGGGGCACAGATACGCAGTATTTT
CASSLAAGGGTDTQYF
>.|TRBJ1-5|TRBV6-5|.
TGTGCCAGCGGAGACAGAAGCAATCAGCCCCAGCATTTT
CASGDRSNQPQHF
>TRBD2|TRBJ2-5|TRBV28|.
TGTGCCAGCAGTTTGTGGCTAGCGGAGCCCTACCAAGAGACCCAGTACTTC
CASSLWLAEPYQETQYF
>.|TRBJ2-3|TRBV6-5|.
TGTGCCAGCAGCCGCAGGGGTGGATTCTCAGATACGCAGTATTTT
CASSRRGGFSDTQYF
>TRBD1|TRBJ2-7|TRBV27|few
TGTGCCAGCAGTTCCCCCGGGACAGGGGCGAGGGAGCAGTACTTC
CASSSPGTGAREQYF
>TRBD1|TRBJ2-2|TRBV5-1|.
TGCGCCAGCAGCTTGATCCCACAGGGGAGTAGCACCGGGGAGCTGTTTTTT
CASSLIPQGSSTGELFF
>TRBD2|TRBJ2-5|TRBV11-3|.
TGTGCCAGCAGCTCAAAATACCAGCGGGAGGGCCGGGGGACCCAGTACTTC
CASSSKYQREGRGTQYF
>TRBD1|TRBJ1-2|TRBV27|.
TGTGCCAGCAGTTACCGCCGGGACAGGGTCTATGGCTACACCTTC
CASSYRRDRVYGYTF
>.|TRBJ2-5|TRBV9|.
TGTGCCAGCAGCGTTCGACTTCAAGAGACCCAGTACTTC
CASSVRLQETQYF
>.|TRBJ2-7|TRBV2|.
TGTGCCAGCACGATTCTACAGCCCTACGAGCAGTACTTC
CASTILQPYEQYF
>.|TRBJ1-2|TRBV9|.
TGTGCCAGCAGCCCGGAGGGCAGGGCCAACTATGGCTACACCTTC
CASSPEGRANYGYTF
>.|TRBJ1-3|TRBV6-5|.
TGTGCCAGCAGTTACTCGGTCCAGACTCCTGGAAACACCATATATTTT
CASSYSVQTPGNTIYF
>.|TRBJ2-7|TRBV10-2|.
TGCGCCAGCAGCAAAGAGCGGCTAGCGCTAAGCTCCTACGAGCAGTACTTC
CASSKERLALSSYEQYF
>.|TRBJ1-3|TRBV9|.
TGTGCCAGCAGCGAACAGGGTTCTGGAAACACCATATATTTT
CASSEQGSGNTIYF
>.|TRBJ2-1|TRBV5-1|.
TGCGCCAGCAGTTTTAGCCCGACTAGTTCGAATGAGCAGTTCTTC
CASSFSPTSSNEQFF
>TRBD1|TRBJ1-2|TRBV5-1|.
TGCGCCAGCAGCATCCAGGGACAGAATGGCTACACCTTC
CASSIQGQNGYTF
>.|TRBJ1-1|TRBV9|.
TGTGCCAGCAGCGTAGGCACAGGGATAAACACTGAAGCTTTCTTT
CASSVGTGINTEAFF
>TRBD2|TRBJ2-5|TRBV27|.
TGTGCCAGCAGTTTACTCGGGAGGGCCGGAGAGACCCAGTACTTC
CASSLLGRAGETQYF
>TRBD2|TRBJ2-5|TRBV24-1|once
TGTGCCACCAGTGATTTGAACCCGACTAGCGGTGCCCCATTTGGGACCCAGTACTTC
CATSDLNPTSGAPFGTQYF
>.|TRBJ1-5|TRBV9|.
TGTGCCAGCAGCGAGGGGGGGAGCCAGCCCCAGCATTTT
CASSEGGSQPQHF
>.|TRBJ1-2|TRBV4-2|.
TGTGCCAGCAGCCAAGTAGGGGGAAAGGACTATGGCTACACCTTC
CASSQVGGKDYGYTF
>.|TRBJ2-3|TRBV3-1/TRBV3-2|.
TGTGCCAGCAGCCAAGGGGGACTGGCAGATACGCAGTATTTT
CASSQGGLADTQYF